This T cell receptor (beta chain) was sequenced in a study of blood T cell repertoires in COVID-19. Background on the study: Italy, Spain and the United States were the sources of the convalescent and acute COVID-19 samples. Sample material is recorded as cDNA or gDNA derived from T cells, B-cell-depleted T cells, or PBMCs.

In germline, CDR1 is SGHAT, CDR2 FQNNGV. The V gene end was trimmed by 0 bases and the J gene end by 0 bases; junction bases not matched to a gene: 12. The CDR3 is 20 amino acids. In the source study's methods: Using reference gene primer amplification, nucleated cell counts were estimated. Here immunoSEQ multiplex PCR was the method, and the copy in TCRdb shows in-frame clones only, minus some. V and J calls and clone size follow that table, whereas D and trimming were derived from the DNA. Of some 160,000 clones listed, 78% were seen once; the top ten hold about 14%. V is TRBV11-2 and J is TRBJ2-1; 9 bases map to TRBD2. The receptor comes from a woman of 80 years or more with acute or convalescent COVID-19. The material sequenced was peripheral blood. This CDR3 is CASSLEGGLAGRGSYNEQFF. CDR3 nucleotide sequence: TGTGCCAGCAGCTTAGAAGGAGGGCTAGCGGGAAGGGGCTCCTACAATGAGCAGTTCTTC.